These T cell receptor beta chains were read from a single sample in a study of OX40 agonist ivuxolimab in advanced cancers. Clones were sequenced by immunoSEQ multiplex PCR, and TCRdb holds only the in-frame ones, with some missing. The sample holds about 18,000 clones, about two thirds seen once. The specimen was CD4+ or CD8+ T cells sorted from blood, collected in a trial of the OX40 agonist ivuxolimab. Source of these receptors: an adult with an advanced solid tumor such as melanoma, head and neck, liver or kidney cancer. Both conserved end residues are part of each CDR3. D genes are given only for firm matches. Not all rows give a size; the values are once, few, many and, for expanded clones, a class.

v_gene,j_gene,d_gene,abundance,CDR3aa,CDR3nt
TRBV19,TRBJ1-1,TRBD1,.,CASSFQQGALSEAFF,TGTGCCAGTAGTTTCCAACAGGGGGCCCTATCTGAAGCTTTCTTT
TRBV30,TRBJ2-7,.,.,CAWSGGSLSSYEQYF,TGTGCCTGGAGTGGCGGCAGTCTGAGCTCCTACGAGCAGTACTTC
TRBV28,TRBJ2-3,TRBD2,.,CASSVVGREVTDTQYF,TGTGCCAGCAGTGTCGTGGGGCGGGAGGTGACAGATACGCAGTATTTT
TRBV19,TRBJ2-1,TRBD1,.,CASRLTGQYNEQFF,TGTGCCAGTAGGCTGACGGGACAGTACAATGAGCAGTTCTTC
TRBV19,TRBJ2-7,.,.,CASSIRPGLPYEQYF,TGTGCCAGTAGTATTCGGCCAGGGTTACCCTACGAGCAGTACTTC
TRBV5-4,TRBJ2-1,TRBD2,.,CATRDLSGSFHNEQFF,TGTGCCACTAGGGACCTTAGCGGGAGCTTCCACAATGAGCAGTTCTTC
TRBV10-2,TRBJ1-5,.,.,CASSEDLYQPQHF,TGCGCCAGCAGTGAGGATCTGTATCAGCCCCAGCATTTT
TRBV18,TRBJ2-1,TRBD2,.,CASQPIAGDYNEQFF,TGTGCCAGCCAACCGATAGCGGGAGACTACAATGAGCAGTTCTTC
TRBV2,TRBJ1-2,.,few,CASSEGAGYGYTF,TGTGCCAGCAGTGAGGGGGCTGGCTATGGCTACACCTTC
TRBV6-5,TRBJ2-1,TRBD1,.,CASSPDRDEQFF,TGTGCCAGCAGCCCGGACAGGGATGAGCAGTTCTTC
TRBV28,TRBJ2-7,.,.,CASSRLGSAISSYEQYF,TGTGCCAGCAGTCGTTTGGGTAGCGCCATTAGCTCCTACGAGCAGTACTTC
TRBV4-1,TRBJ2-3,.,.,CASSLQGSTDTQYF,TGCGCCAGCAGCCTGCAAGGGAGCACAGATACGCAGTATTTT
TRBV4-1,TRBJ2-7,.,.,CASSQVSGGNWEQYF,TGCGCCAGCAGCCAAGTAAGCGGAGGGAACTGGGAGCAGTACTTC
TRBV2,TRBJ1-5,.,.,CASSDRGSNQPQHF,TGTGCCAGCAGTGACCGCGGTAGCAATCAGCCCCAGCATTTT
TRBV11-2,TRBJ2-7,TRBD1,.,CASSLGSGGVYEQYF,TGTGCCAGCAGCTTAGGATCAGGGGGCGTCTACGAGCAGTACTTC
TRBV13,TRBJ2-3,.,.,CASSFDLTQYF,TGTGCCAGCAGCTTCGACCTCACGCAGTATTTT
TRBV18,TRBJ2-1,.,.,CASSRGAPPLYNEQFF,TGTGCCAGCTCACGGGGGGCCCCCCCTTTGTACAATGAGCAGTTCTTC
TRBV5-6,TRBJ1-2,.,.,CASSYPTVWDGYTF,TGTGCCAGCAGCTACCCGACAGTGTGGGATGGCTACACCTTC
TRBV5-4,TRBJ2-7,TRBD1,.,CASSLDRGYEQYF,TGTGCCAGCAGCTTGGACAGGGGCTACGAGCAGTACTTC
TRBV5-5,TRBJ2-7,.,.,CASSLLASREQYF,TGTGCCAGCAGCTTGTTGGCCAGTAGGGAGCAGTACTTC
TRBV6-6,TRBJ1-5,.,few,CASSYSQGRQPQHF,TGTGCCAGCAGTTACTCTCAGGGGAGACAGCCCCAGCATTTT
TRBV4-2,TRBJ1-1,.,.,CASSQDIGLTEAFF,TGTGCCAGCAGCCAAGACATTGGACTCACTGAAGCTTTCTTT
TRBV2,TRBJ2-3,TRBD2,once,CASRDPGLAVESDTQYF,TGTGCCAGCAGGGATCCGGGACTAGCGGTTGAGTCAGATACGCAGTATTTT
TRBV4-2,TRBJ1-2,.,.,CASSQGEGLGYGYTF,TGTGCCAGCAGCCAAGGGGAGGGGCTAGGGTATGGCTACACCTTC
TRBV27,TRBJ2-7,.,.,CASSPGTFSYEQYF,TGTGCCAGCAGCCCAGGGACTTTTTCCTACGAGCAGTACTTC
TRBV9,TRBJ1-2,.,.,CASSVAQHYGYTF,TGTGCCAGCAGCGTAGCACAGCACTATGGCTACACCTTC
TRBV7-9,TRBJ1-2,.,.,CASSLGSGTQDLYGYTF,TGTGCCAGCAGCTTAGGGTCCGGGACACAAGACCTTTATGGCTACACCTTC
TRBV2,TRBJ1-2,.,.,CASSTGTDDYGYTF,TGTGCCAGCAGCACCGGGACGGACGACTATGGCTACACCTTC
TRBV27,TRBJ2-3,TRBD2,.,CASSPSAGESTDTQYF,TGTGCCAGCAGCCCCTCGGCGGGGGAATCCACAGATACGCAGTATTTT
TRBV7-9,TRBJ1-1,.,.,CASSVGRDRPLNTEAFF,TGTGCCAGCAGCGTAGGTCGTGACAGACCTTTGAACACTGAAGCTTTCTTT
TRBV5-6,TRBJ2-3,TRBD1,.,CASSKLRTGVGDTQYF,TGTGCCAGCAGCAAACTCCGGACAGGGGTAGGAGATACGCAGTATTTT
TRBV27,TRBJ1-2,.,.,CASSFGADYGYTF,TGTGCCAGCAGTTTTGGGGCAGATTATGGCTACACCTTC
TRBV5-4,TRBJ1-1,.,once,CATRQSHTEAFF,TGTGCCACCAGACAGTCGCACACTGAAGCTTTCTTT
TRBV6-1,TRBJ2-5,TRBD2,.,CASSEWEGSQETQYF,TGTGCCAGCAGTGAATGGGAGGGGAGTCAAGAGACCCAGTACTTC
TRBV5-1,TRBJ2-1,.,.,CASSLYNEQFF,TGCGCCAGCAGCTTATACAATGAGCAGTTCTTC
TRBV30,TRBJ2-6,.,few,CAWSREGRSSGANVLTF,TGTGCCTGGAGCAGGGAAGGGAGGAGTTCTGGGGCCAACGTCCTGACTTTC
TRBV7-9,TRBJ2-5,.,.,CASSVGRMFQETQYF,TGTGCCAGCAGCGTAGGACGGATGTTTCAAGAGACCCAGTACTTC
TRBV4-1,TRBJ2-2,TRBD2,.,CASSLPGHRGVNTGELFF,TGCGCCAGCAGCCTCCCGGGGCACCGGGGGGTTAACACCGGGGAGCTGTTTTTT
TRBV28,TRBJ2-5,.,.,CASSFLTEETQYF,TGTGCCAGCAGTTTCTTGACAGAAGAGACCCAGTACTTC
TRBV27,TRBJ2-7,.,once,CASSPTPQAYEQYF,TGTGCCAGCAGTCCCACCCCCCAGGCCTACGAGCAGTACTTC
TRBV29-1,TRBJ1-1,TRBD1,.,CSVMGQGVGGTEAFF,TGCAGCGTTATGGGACAGGGGGTGGGTGGCACTGAAGCTTTCTTT
TRBV15,TRBJ2-4,.,few,CATSRDPPGAGLKNIQYF,TGTGCCACCAGCAGAGACCCCCCGGGGGCGGGGCTCAAAAACATTCAGTACTTC
TRBV18,TRBJ2-3,.,.,CASSLHPTRDTQYF,TGTGCCAGCTCACTCCACCCGACCCGAGATACGCAGTATTTT
TRBV28,TRBJ1-5,.,.,CASSLGVSNQPQHF,TGTGCCAGCAGCCTCGGGGTGAGCAATCAGCCCCAGCATTTT
TRBV19,TRBJ2-1,TRBD2,.,CASTKNGGDEQFF,TGTGCCAGTACCAAAAACGGGGGGGATGAGCAGTTCTTC
TRBV28,TRBJ2-1,TRBD2,.,CASSFVAGVSYNEQFF,TGTGCCAGCAGTTTTGTAGCGGGAGTTAGCTACAATGAGCAGTTCTTC
TRBV28,TRBJ2-7,.,.,CASSQGWPYEQYF,TGTGCCAGCTCCCAAGGGTGGCCCTACGAGCAGTACTTC
TRBV4-1,TRBJ2-3,.,.,CASSPRGGPVSDTQYF,TGCGCCAGCAGCCCCCGGGGAGGACCAGTGTCAGATACGCAGTATTTT
TRBV15,TRBJ1-3,.,.,CATSSLGGIGNTIYF,TGTGCCACCAGCAGCCTCGGGGGGATTGGAAACACCATATATTTT
TRBV4-3,TRBJ1-4,TRBD1,.,CASSPRTGGDLNEKLFF,TGCGCCAGCAGCCCCCGGACAGGGGGCGACCTCAATGAAAAACTGTTTTTT
TRBV27,TRBJ2-1,TRBD2,.,CASSPGTSWFF,TGTGCCAGCAGTCCCGGGACTAGCTGGTTCTTC
TRBV6-6,TRBJ2-5,TRBD2,.,CASSPAGRAGQETQYF,TGTGCCAGCAGTCCCGCCGGGAGGGCTGGGCAAGAGACCCAGTACTTC